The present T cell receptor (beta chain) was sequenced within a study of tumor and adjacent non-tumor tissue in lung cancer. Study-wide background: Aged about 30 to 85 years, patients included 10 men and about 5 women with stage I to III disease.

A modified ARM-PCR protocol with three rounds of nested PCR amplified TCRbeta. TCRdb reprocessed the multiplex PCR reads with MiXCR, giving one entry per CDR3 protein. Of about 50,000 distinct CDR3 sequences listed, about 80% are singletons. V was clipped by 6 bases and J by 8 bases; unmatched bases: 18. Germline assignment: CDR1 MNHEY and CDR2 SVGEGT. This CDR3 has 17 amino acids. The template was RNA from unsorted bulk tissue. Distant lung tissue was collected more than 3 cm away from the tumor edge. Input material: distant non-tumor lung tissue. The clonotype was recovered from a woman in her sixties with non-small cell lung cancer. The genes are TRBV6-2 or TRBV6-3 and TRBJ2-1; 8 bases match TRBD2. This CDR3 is CASSSPHRTGGGDEQFF. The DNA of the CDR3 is TGTGCCAGCAGCTCACCCCATCGAACGGGAGGGGGGGATGAGCAGTTCTTC.